Shown below are 6 T cell receptor beta chains from a single sample sequenced in a study of T cells in Graves' hyperthyroidism and ophthalmopathy. From RNA transcripts, TCR beta CDR3 regions were amplified. First-round RT-PCR of the TCR CDR3 relied on the HTBI primer set. Each CDR3 protein is one row after TCRdb ran MiXCR on the multiplex PCR reads. The data hold about 520,000 distinct CDR3 sequences, with around 21% observed a single time. Sequencing was performed on blood. These receptors all come from a man aged 18 to 30 with Graves' hyperthyroidism.

This clonotype was seen a handful of times. V and J are TRBV4-1 and TRBJ2-7; D tentatively reads TRBD1 or TRBD2 (5 bases each). The CDR3 is 16 residues long. In germline, CDR1 is MGHRA, CDR2 YSYEKL. Deletions cut 1 base from V and 3 bases from J, with 16 bases between. The chain's CDR3 is CASSQARDGLFYEQYF. In DNA, the CDR3 is TGCGCCAGCAGCCAAGCCCGGGACGGATTATTCTACGAGCAGTACTTC.

This clonotype was counted only a few times. The rearrangement joins TRBV19 to TRBJ2-7; 7 nucleotides agree with TRBD1. The V segment lost 3 bases and the J segment 0 bases; nucleotides outside the gene matches: 5. The CDR3 loop spans 15 amino acids. The germline V gene encodes CDR1 LNHDA and CDR2 SQIVND (reference sequence). The CDR3: CASSIWWDSSYEQYF. The CDR3 DNA reads as TGTGCCAGTAGTATTTGGTGGGACAGCTCCTACGAGCAGTACTTC.

This clonotype has a handful of counts. This chain links TRBV6-1 with TRBJ1-5; unclear D gene. Germline V lookup: CDR1 MNHNS, CDR2 SASEGT. The CDR3 is 15 residues long. Trimming shortened V by 4 bases and J by 0 bases, and 10 bases separated the two germline ends. CDR3 amino acids: CASSVGGYSNQPQHF. CDR3 DNA: TGTGCCAGCAGTGTAGGCGGCTATAGCAATCAGCCCCAGCATTTT.

The chain couples TRBV12-3 or TRBV12-4 to TRBJ2-5; unclear D gene. This CDR3 comprises 14 residues. Trimming took 8 bases from V and 2 from J, leaving 15 bases between them. The CDR3 DNA reads as TGTGCCAGCGGACGGAGCTCCCTTCAAGAGACCCAGTACTTC. Translating gives CASGRSSLQETQYF.

The table lists this clonotype with many counts. This chain joins TRBV29-1 and TRBJ2-7, with 12 positions matching TRBD1. The V gene end was trimmed by 4 bases and the J gene end by 5 bases; junction bases not matched to a gene: 6. From germline, CDR1 is SQVTM and CDR2 ANQGSEA. The length of the CDR3 is 14 residues. The CDR3 DNA sequence: TGCAGCGTTGGTGGGGGACAGGGGGCCGACGAGCAGTACTTC. Translation: CSVGGGQGADEQYF.

This chain links TRBV4-1 with TRBJ2-7; 14 bases fit TRBD2. Germline V gene lookup returns CDR1 MGHRA and CDR2 YSYEKL. Trimming cost V 4 bases and J 3 bases; bases outside gene matches: 14. CDR3 length: 19 amino acids. The CDR3 nucleotides read TGCGCCAGCAGCCTGGGACCGCCGGGACTAGCGGGGGCTGGCTACGAGCAGTACTTC. Translating it yields CASSLGPPGLAGAGYEQYF.